Shown below are 32 T cell receptor beta chains from a single sample sequenced in a study of cytomegalovirus exposure and HLA in healthy donors. A multiplex PCR was run with 60 Vbeta primers and 13 Jbeta primers. The protocol was immunoSEQ multiplex PCR, while the TCRdb copy is restricted to in-frame clones and leaves out a portion. The table has about 130,000 clones, about four fifths seen once. Material for sequencing was PBMCs. Source of these receptors: a woman in her forties in good health and CMV-seronegative.

This clone occurred once. The J gene is TRBJ2-7, the V gene TRBV4-2; tentative D call: TRBD1 (7 bases). The CDR3 has 15 residues. Looked up from germline, CDR1 is LGHNA and CDR2 is YNFKEQ. The V and J ends lost 2 bases and 2 bases respectively, with 13 bases between them. The chain's CDR3 is CASSQSRGDPYEQYF. Written as DNA, the CDR3 is TGTGCCAGCAGCCAATCCAGGGGGGACCCCTACGAGCAGTACTTC.

For this clone: Other DNA sequences from this sample encode an identical CDR3 as well. The rearrangement links TRBV4-3 to TRBJ1-6; D gene uncertain. Germline V gene data show CDR1 as LGHNA and CDR2 as YSLEER. Trimming stripped 0 bases from V and 10 bases from J, with 13 bases between. This CDR3 contains 15 residues. CDR3 DNA sequence: TGCGCCAGCAGCCAAGAGGGCGGAGGATCGTCACCCCTCCACTTT. Its translation is CASSQEGGGSSPLHF.

The V and J genes are TRBV4-1 and TRBJ2-3; 9 bases map to TRBD1. Germline V lookup: CDR1 MGHRA, CDR2 YSYEKL. V trimming: 4 bases; J trimming: 4 bases; junction bases outside the gene matches: 3. This CDR3 contains 14 residues. The CDR3 sequence is CASSRRQGADTQYF. The DNA for the CDR3 is TGCGCCAGCAGCCGACGACAGGGGGCAGATACGCAGTATTTT.

The gene calls are TRBV6-6 and TRBJ2-3; 9 bases map to TRBD2. Germline V CDR1 and CDR2: MNHNY, SVGAGI (reference sequence). This CDR3 region has 13 residues. V lost 4 bases, J lost 6 bases, and 2 bases stayed unmatched. This chain's CDR3 is CASSSAGGDTQYF. CDR3 DNA sequence: TGTGCCAGCAGTTCGGCGGGGGGGGATACGCAGTATTTT.

This chain links TRBV29-1 with TRBJ2-1; TRBD2 is a possible D gene (6 bases). This CDR3 has 14 residues. CDR1 SQVTM and CDR2 ANQGSEA come from the germline V gene. V gave up 6 bases and J gave up 9 bases, with 21 bases separating them. As DNA, the CDR3 is TGCAGCGTCGATAACCCGAGTGGGGGAGGTGAGCAGTTCTTC. It translates to CSVDNPSGGGEQFF.

V and J are TRBV18 and TRBJ2-3; TRBD2 agrees at 8 bases. Germline CDR1 and CDR2: KGHSH and LQKENI. The CDR3 sequence is 15 residues long. Trimming cost V 4 bases and J 3 bases; bases outside gene matches: 6. CDR3 sequence (DNA): TGTGCCAGCTCACGTGGGACTAGTTATACAGATACGCAGTATTTT. Residues: CASSRGTSYTDTQYF.

CDR3: CASSAGGASAKNIQYF. DNA of the CDR3: TGTGCCAGCAGTGCAGGGGGCGCTTCGGCCAAAAACATTCAGTACTTC. The chain is built from TRBV9 and TRBJ2-4; 8 bases are a match to TRBD1. V trimming: 5 bases; J trimming: 1 base; junction bases outside the gene matches: 8. The CDR3 runs 16 residues. The germline V gene encodes CDR1 SGDLS and CDR2 YYNGEE.

The V and J genes are TRBV5-1 and TRBJ2-6; no reliable D call. From germline, CDR1 is SGHRS and CDR2 YFSETQ. CDR3 length equals 13 residues. The ends were cut back, 7 bases at V and 4 bases at J, with 9 bases in the middle. The CDR3 protein is CASAEVGANVLTF. CDR3 DNA sequence: TGCGCCAGCGCTGAGGTCGGGGCCAACGTCCTGACTTTC.

This chain joins TRBV5-1 and TRBJ2-5; D uncertain. V was cut by 0 bases and J by 5 bases, with 14 bases left in between. CDR1 and CDR2 from the germline V gene are SGHRS and YFSETQ. This CDR3 is 15 amino acids long. The DNA for the CDR3 is TGCGCCAGCAGCTTGGACGTGGCAGGTCCGGAGACCCAGTACTTC. This encodes CASSLDVAGPETQYF.

This chain joins TRBV21-1 and TRBJ1-6; TRBD1 is the table's D call and was not checked against the DNA. TRBV21-1 is deemed a pseudogene. The CDR3 is made up of 17 amino acids. CDR3 loop: CASSSGQGASYNSPLHF. As DNA, the CDR3 is TGTGCCAGCAGCAGTGGACAGGGCGCCTCCTATAATTCACCCCTCCACTTT.

The rearrangement joins TRBV19 to TRBJ1-2; 8 nucleotides line up with TRBD1. CDR1 is LNHDA and CDR2 is SQIVND in the germline V gene (reference sequence). Trimming cost V 3 bases and J 5 bases; bases outside gene matches: 8. This CDR3 spans 15 amino acids. CDR3 DNA: TGTGCCAGTAGTATGAGGGCAGGGGGCCTGTATGGCTACACCTTC. Its protein product is CASSMRAGGLYGYTF.

The genes are TRBV5-4 and TRBJ2-3; the D gene is possibly TRBD1 (6 bases). CDR3 size: 14 residues. Germline CDR1 is SGHNT and CDR2 is YYREEE (reference sequence). Trimming left V 3 bases short and J 2 bases short, with 10 bases between. In DNA, the CDR3 is TGTGCCAGCAGCTCAAGGACAGCCACAGATACGCAGTATTTT. As protein: CASSSRTATDTQYF.

This chain connects TRBV5-3 to TRBJ1-2, with TRBD1 as a possible D gene (5 bases). TRBV5-3 carries the ORF label, with uncertain function. The V gene lost 2 bases and the J gene lost 7 bases, with 9 bases spanning the gap. This CDR3 is built from 12 residues. The CDR3 region is CARSFGQAGYTF. For the CDR3, the DNA is TGTGCCAGAAGCTTTGGACAAGCTGGCTACACCTTC.

The chain is built from TRBV29-1 and TRBJ2-5, with TRBD1 matching 7 bases. Germline V gives CDR1 SQVTM, CDR2 ANQGSEA. V was clipped by 6 bases and J by 5 bases; unmatched bases: 15. CDR3 size: 15 residues. The CDR3 DNA is TGCAGCGTCCAACCCTACAGGGGTGGCGGGGAGACCCAGTACTTC. This sequence encodes CSVQPYRGGGETQYF. Based on the CDR3 plus reference TRBV29-1 and TRBJ2-5, the full variable domain is SAVISQKPSRDICQRGTSLTIQCQVDSQVTMMFWYRQQPGQSLTLIATANQGSEATYESGFVIDKFPISRPNLTFSTLTVSNMSPEDSSIYLCSVQPYRGGGETQYFGPGTRLLVL.

The chain combines TRBV29-1 with TRBJ1-1; D perhaps matches TRBD1 (5 bases). Trimming cost V 6 bases and J 7 bases, with 15 bases left between them. Germline V lookup: CDR1 SQVTM, CDR2 ANQGSEA. The CDR3 is 12 amino acids. CDR3 region: CSVGRGGDEAFF. DNA of the CDR3: TGCAGCGTGGGTCGGGGAGGGGATGAAGCTTTCTTT.

The chain uses TRBV28 and TRBJ1-3; D is ambiguous. The CDR3 is 16 amino acids. Between the trimmed V and J ends, which lost 2 bases and 3 bases, there was a span of 14 bases. From germline, CDR1 is MDHEN and CDR2 SYDVKM. The CDR3 region is CASSLPQTASGNTIYF. CDR3 bases: TGTGCCAGCAGTTTACCACAGACGGCGAGTGGAAACACCATATATTTT.

This chain connects TRBV19 to TRBJ1-6; the match to TRBD1 covers 8 bases. The CDR3 covers 14 residues. CDR1 LNHDA and CDR2 SQIVND come from the germline V gene (reference sequence). Trimming took 1 base from V and 10 from J; bases not matched to a gene: 3. The CDR3 region is CASSIGTGNSPLHF. CDR3 coding DNA: TGTGCCAGTAGTATAGGGACAGGGAACTCACCCCTCCACTTT.

DNA of the CDR3: TGCGCCAGCAGCAGGGGACAGGGGGACACAGATACGCAGTATTTT. Translation gives CASSRGQGDTDTQYF. The chain is built from TRBV5-1 and TRBJ2-3, with 11 positions matching TRBD1. Trimming cost V 4 bases and J 2 bases; bases outside gene matches: 3. Germline CDR1 SGHRS, CDR2 YFSETQ. The CDR3 spans 15 residues.

The genes are TRBV4-3 and TRBJ2-7; D might be TRBD1 (6 bases). The germline V and J ends were trimmed by 1 base and 4 bases, with 14 bases remaining between them. The CDR3 contains 15 residues. Germline V gene sequence: CDR1 LGHNA, CDR2 YSLEER. This CDR3 reads CASSQVRGHNYEQYF. DNA for the CDR3: TGCGCCAGCAGCCAAGTTAGGGGACATAATTACGAGCAGTACTTC.

The rearrangement joins TRBV29-1 to TRBJ1-6; D is unresolved. V was cut by 7 bases and J by 7 bases, with 14 bases left in between. CDR3 length equals 13 residues. Germline CDR1 and CDR2: SQVTM and ANQGSEA. CDR3 in amino acids: CSAAEGVNSPLHF. CDR3 coding DNA: TGCAGCGCCGCGGAGGGCGTGAATTCACCCCTCCACTTT.

The rearrangement links TRBV5-1 to TRBJ2-7; 8 nucleotides agree with TRBD2. The V segment lost 2 bases and the J segment 1 base; nucleotides outside the gene matches: 2. CDR3 length: 14 amino acids. Germline CDR1 and CDR2: SGHRS and YFSETQ. The DNA of the CDR3 is TGCGCCAGCAGCTTTACTAGCGGTTCCTACGAGCAGTACTTC. It codes for CASSFTSGSYEQYF.

The CDR3 here is CASSLVFGELFF. The CDR3 DNA reads TGTGCCAGCAGCCTCGTGTTTGGGGAGCTGTTTTTT. The J gene is TRBJ2-2, the V gene TRBV14; unclear D gene. This CDR3 region has 12 residues. Looked up from germline, CDR1 is SGHDN and CDR2 is FVKESK. V gave up 4 bases and J gave up 8 bases, with 8 bases separating them.

This rearrangement joins TRBV7-9 to TRBJ1-5, with 8 bases matching TRBD1. The CDR3 is made up of 17 amino acids. Germline loops: CDR1 SEHNR, CDR2 FQNEAQ (reference sequence). V trimming: 5 bases; J trimming: 3 bases; junction bases outside the gene matches: 12. The CDR3 region is CASSPHPRTGLNQPQHF. The CDR3 coding sequence is TGTGCCAGCAGCCCCCACCCTCGGACAGGGCTCAATCAGCCCCAGCATTTT.

The rearrangement links TRBV6-6 to TRBJ1-4; no definite D call. Trimming cost V 7 bases and J 4 bases, with 13 bases left between them. The CDR3 contains 14 residues. Per germline, CDR1 MNHNY and CDR2 SVGAGI (reference sequence). The CDR3 sequence: CASTPGLLNEKLFF. The CDR3 DNA sequence: TGTGCCAGCACTCCTGGCCTCCTTAATGAAAAACTGTTTTTT.

The chain links TRBV28 to TRBJ2-7; D gene unclear. Germline V gene lookup returns CDR1 MDHEN and CDR2 SYDVKM. The CDR3 extends over 13 amino acids. V lost 6 bases and J lost 0, with 9 bases in between. This CDR3 is CASSPGDSYEQYF. The DNA of the CDR3 is TGTGCCAGCAGCCCCGGTGACTCCTACGAGCAGTACTTC.

This clone was observed a handful of times. The rearrangement joins TRBV6-5 to TRBJ1-2; TRBD1 is a possible D gene (5 bases). There are 14 residues in the CDR3. Trimming shortened V by 5 bases and J by 3 bases, and 13 bases separated the two germline ends. The germline CDR1 and CDR2 sequences are MNHEY and SVGAGI. The CDR3: CASSPEGLYYGYTF. The CDR3 nucleotides read TGTGCCAGCAGTCCGGAGGGACTCTACTATGGCTACACCTTC.

The chain joins TRBV2 to TRBJ2-1; the D gene is possibly TRBD1 (5 bases). This CDR3 is built from 12 residues. Germline assignment: CDR1 SNHLY and CDR2 FYNNEI. Trimming cost V 4 bases and J 10 bases, with 11 bases left between them. CDR3 amino acids: CASSADSNEQFF. The CDR3 nucleotides are TGTGCCAGCAGTGCCGACAGTAACGAGCAGTTCTTC. The entire variable domain, with the rest obtained from reference TRBV2 and TRBJ2-1, is as follows: EPEVTQTPSHQVTQMGQEVILRCVPISNHLYFYWYRQILGQKVEFLVSFYNNEISEKSEIFDDQFSVERPDGSNFTLKIRSTKLEDSAMYFCASSADSNEQFFGPGTRLTVL.

This clone has a handful of counts. V usage is TRBV2 and J usage is TRBJ2-4; D is possibly TRBD1 (7 bases). V was shortened by 6 bases and J by 7 bases, with 19 bases between the two germline ends. CDR1 SNHLY and CDR2 FYNNEI come from the germline V gene. This CDR3 is 15 amino acids long. The CDR3 loop reads CASRARGASTNIQYF. The CDR3 DNA reads TGTGCCAGCAGGGCCAGGGGGGCTAGCACTAACATTCAGTACTTC.

The genes are TRBV6-5 and TRBJ1-5, with TRBD1 as a possible D gene (6 bases). Trimming pared 6 bases from V and 4 bases from J, leaving 16 bases between. Germline V gives CDR1 MNHEY, CDR2 SVGAGI. The length of the CDR3 is 15 residues. The CDR3 spells CASRRTANRNQPQHF. The CDR3 nucleotides are TGTGCCAGCAGAAGGACAGCCAATCGGAATCAGCCCCAGCATTTT.

The rearrangement links TRBV6-5 to TRBJ2-5; 9 bases align to TRBD1. The DNA end favors TRBJ2-7, so the J call may be wrong. The CDR3 runs 14 residues. The germline gives CDR1 MNHEY, CDR2 SVGAGI. The chain's CDR3 is CASSRTGASYEQYF. The CDR3 DNA follows: TGTGCCAGCAGTCGGACAGGGGCCTCCTACGAGCAGTACTTC.

This chain connects TRBV11-1 to TRBJ2-1; TRBD2 agrees at 9 bases. V shed 1 base and J 0 bases; nucleotides not matched to a gene: 7. Germline loops: CDR1 SGHAT, CDR2 FQDESV (reference sequence). The CDR3 has 18 residues. For the CDR3, the DNA is TGTGCCAGCAGCTTAGGGGATAGCGGGGGTCGCTCCTACAATGAGCAGTTCTTC. As protein: CASSLGDSGGRSYNEQFF.

This chain uses TRBV6-1 with TRBJ1-2; D is unclear. The germline gives CDR1 MNHNS, CDR2 SASEGT. This CDR3 comprises 14 residues. Trimming shortened V by 3 bases and J by 3 bases, and 11 bases separated the two germline ends. CDR3 sequence (DNA): TGTGCCAGCAGTGATTGGCCGGAGTACTATGGCTACACCTTC. Translated: CASSDWPEYYGYTF.